This T cell receptor (beta chain) was profiled in a study of shared clonotypes between healthy human individuals. Study as a whole: CD4 naive and CD4 memory each took three plates per donor, while CD8 naive took two and CD8 memory one.

Study outcomes and limitations: Across a few donors, naive CD4 shared roughly 5%, naive CD8 more than 3%, memory CD4 roughly 2.4%, memory CD8 0.4%.

Sequencing used immunoSEQ multiplex PCR; TCRdb keeps in-frame clones, though not all of them. This sample has 780,000 or so clones, with 55% to 75% found just once. The CDR3 runs to 16 residues. Germline CDR1 is MDHEN and CDR2 is SYDVKM. Trimming removed 4 bases from V and 2 bases from J; junction bases left unmatched: 8. Concerning this clone: Its antigen is still unknown.

Sequenced input: memory CD4+ T cells sorted from blood. Subset defined: CD45RA-negative fraction. The TCR was taken from a young woman in good health. The genes are TRBV28 and TRBJ2-1; 7 nucleotides match TRBD1. This chain's CDR3 is CASSSPGGRAYNEQFF. The CDR3 DNA reads TGTGCCAGCAGTTCCCCAGGGGGACGAGCCTACAATGAGCAGTTCTTC.